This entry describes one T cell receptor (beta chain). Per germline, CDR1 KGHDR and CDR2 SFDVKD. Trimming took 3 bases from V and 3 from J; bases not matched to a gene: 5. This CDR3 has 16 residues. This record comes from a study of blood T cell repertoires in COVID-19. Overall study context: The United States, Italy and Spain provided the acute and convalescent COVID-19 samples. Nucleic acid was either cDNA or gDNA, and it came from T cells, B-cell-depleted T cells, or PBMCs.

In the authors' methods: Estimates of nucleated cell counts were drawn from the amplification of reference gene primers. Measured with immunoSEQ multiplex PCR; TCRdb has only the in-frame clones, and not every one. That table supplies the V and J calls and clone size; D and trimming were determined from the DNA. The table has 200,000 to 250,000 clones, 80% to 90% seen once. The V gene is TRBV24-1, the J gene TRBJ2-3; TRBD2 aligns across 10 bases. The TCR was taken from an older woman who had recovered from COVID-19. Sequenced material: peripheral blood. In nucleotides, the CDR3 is TGTGCCACCAGTGATCACAGCGGGGGGGTTACAGATACGCAGTATTTT. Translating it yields CATSDHSGGVTDTQYF.